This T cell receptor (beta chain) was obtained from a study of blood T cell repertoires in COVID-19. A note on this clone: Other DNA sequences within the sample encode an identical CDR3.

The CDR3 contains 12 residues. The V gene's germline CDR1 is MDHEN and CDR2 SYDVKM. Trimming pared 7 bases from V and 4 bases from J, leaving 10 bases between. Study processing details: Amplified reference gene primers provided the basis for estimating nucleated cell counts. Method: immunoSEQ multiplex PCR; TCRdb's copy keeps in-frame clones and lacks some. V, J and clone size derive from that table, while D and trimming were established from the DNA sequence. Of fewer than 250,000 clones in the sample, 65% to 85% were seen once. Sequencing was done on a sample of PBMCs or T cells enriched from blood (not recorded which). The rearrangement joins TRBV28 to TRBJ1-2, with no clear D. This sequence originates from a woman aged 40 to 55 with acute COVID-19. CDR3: CASTRGGYGYTF. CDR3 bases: TGTGCCAGCACCCGGGGAGGCTATGGCTACACCTTC.